This T cell receptor beta chain was captured by sequencing in a study of cytomegalovirus exposure and HLA in healthy donors (dated by TCRdb to 2016 to 2017). About the investigation overall: An earlier analysis of some 500 of the donors reported approximately 270 Gb of sequence data and roughly 110 million unique TCR beta sequences from about 200 million T cells. Roughly 300 gigabases of sequencing data and approximately 93 million unique TCR sequences were included in an early release covering 500 to 750 HLA-typed donors. Of the approximately 370 genotyped donors, more than 75% were placed in the genetic ancestry cluster associated with self-reported Caucasian donors. The study was designed to test whether signatures of past pathogen exposure could be identified by cataloging public T cell receptors. The study profiled the T cell repertoires of 666 subjects by immunosequencing and related them to cytomegalovirus serostatus. Besides the first cohort of about 730 subjects, a separate validation cohort made up of 120 different subjects was used. To predict cytomegalovirus infection status, the study brought together high-throughput TCR immunosequencing, statistical association of individual TCRs with disease status, and machine learning. To study patterns of TCR occurrence, a later analysis re-analyzed previously published TCR beta repertoires from around 700 donors and added high-resolution HLA genotyping. Rather than using new phenotypic data, the later analysis identified candidate immune exposures from TCR beta sequences and from how often those sequences occurred across donors. An earlier analysis of fewer than 700 of the donors applied high-throughput TCR beta sequencing to assess whether each TCR beta V gene segment acted as functional or pseudogenic. Alongside the repertoire data, information on donor age, sex, ethnicity and CMV serostatus was compiled. A later genetic analysis took genome-wide SNP genotypes for about three fifths of the 666 donors and used that subset as a discovery cohort. All discovery cohort repertoires had been generated on a single sequencing platform. Class I and class II HLA loci were covered by the typing at four-digit resolution. The number of donors typed differed by locus, with 629-630 for A, B, C, DRB1 and DQB1, more than 500 for DQA1, under 610 for DPA1, and over 400 for DPB1. Five DR-DQ haplotypes were treated as single units for association and clustering because of strong linkage in the cohort. Among some 400 genotyped donors of the cohort, an average of roughly 230,000 unique TCR beta nucleotide sequences was sequenced per donor, of which roughly 17% were non-productive.

Concerning this clone itself: Its cognate antigen has yet to be identified. Base qualities are not at hand, and no much larger clone is one base apart.

On the study overall, not on this receptor specifically: The presence/absence analyses assumed that sequencing depth was roughly uniform across donors, and that assumption may not be true. At a false discovery rate of 0.05, a later analysis linked 15,000 to 20,000 TCR beta sequences to specific HLA alleles. An earlier analysis of approximately 600 of the donors showed that most TCR beta V segments appeared in productive rearrangements either about 87% or about 30% of the time, which broadly matched IMGT annotations. In a later analysis, HLA-associated TCR beta chains showed more clonal expansion and lower generation probabilities than non-associated chains that were equally common. In a later genetic analysis, fewer N-insertions in productive TCRs were reported among donors in an Asian-associated ancestry cluster than the roughly 700-donor mean. According to a later analysis, parvovirus B19, influenza, CMV and Epstein-Barr virus appeared linked to several top co-occurrence clusters. The authors suggested that the approach could potentially be extended to other disease states and immunological phenotypes. While some public TCRs were present in many individuals, most TCR sequences turned up only very rarely across donors. In vitro tests confirmed that a few of the cytomegalovirus-associated TCR beta chains recognize cytomegalovirus antigens. Assigning TCR associations to individual alleles was difficult when HLA alleles, especially DR and DQ, strongly co-occurred. A cluster of highly shared sequence variants was judged likely to be a technical artifact of the sequencing pipeline. A later analysis found that most CMV-associated TCR beta chains appeared HLA-restricted, with HLA associations seemingly driven largely by CMV exposure. V-gene and J-gene trimming of TCR beta chains was associated with a missense DCLRE1C variant in a later genetic analysis, and the association was replicated in an independent cohort. The study gave a list of 150 to 200 TCR beta chains associated with cytomegalovirus. The classifier was reported to diagnose cytomegalovirus status with high specificity and sensitivity in both the original cohort and the validation cohort. Because some donors lacked HLA typing at each locus, the association tests relied only on the typed subset. The 87-base-pair reads could not distinguish some IMGT-functional V segments, including TRBV6-2 and TRBV6-3, so those segments were excluded. Correlated functional status among segregating V segments might be attributable to linkage disequilibrium, but an unknown experimental factor could not be ruled out. Because counts were too low, seventeen rarely observed V segments, including chromosome 9 orphons, were left out of the earlier analysis of 500 to 750 of the donors. In a later analysis, the rate of TCR association differed among HLA loci, with DRB1 alleles having the most associated TCRs and HLA-C alleles having the fewest. Immune exposure information for the cohort was limited to CMV serostatus. This cohort had only TCR beta chains sequenced, and the lack of alpha or paired-chain data limited which features could be detected. A further reported finding was that TCR beta sequences accurately predicted the HLA-A and HLA-B alleles for most subjects in the first cohort.

The cohort comprised more than 550 healthy bone marrow donors. At the time of sampling, all cohort members were nominally healthy, though unrecorded immune exposures were likely present. The donor tested CMV seropositive and was one of the 289 seropositive cohort members. A peripheral blood sample was collected from each donor, and TCR beta sequencing was performed on peripheral blood mononuclear cells. Genomic DNA extraction from the blood cell samples was performed with the Qiagen DNeasy Blood Extraction Kit. The germline V gene yields SGHRS for CDR1 and YFSETQ for CDR2. V drops 2 bases and J drops 0 bases, leaving 9 bases in between. Counted from cysteine to phenylalanine, this CDR3 has 15 amino acids. CDR3 DNA is the only sequence kept; it has 45 bases, read in frame from the first base. Receptors were amplified or captured by the immunoSEQ multiplex PCR assay. A mixture of 60 forward primers for TCR Vbeta segments and 13 reverse primers for TCR Jbeta segments was used in the multiplex PCR. Amplification of the CDR3 region of rearranged TCR beta genes was performed with a multiplex PCR assay on genomic DNA. On the Illumina HiSeq System, the amplified TCR beta libraries were sequenced as 87-base-pair reads. Concerning the study's data processing: In a later analysis, some 80 million unique TCR beta chains were counted across the 500 to 700 repertoires, and approximately 9.9 million of these chains were shared by at least two donors. Raw reads were error-corrected and collapsed into unique sequences by a nearest-neighbor algorithm in which closely related sequences were merged to remove PCR and sequencing errors. To assign V, D and J gene segments, CDR3 sequences were aligned to IMGT reference sequences. Each retained sequence needed at least a six-nucleotide match to both a V gene segment and a J gene segment. A rearrangement was called productive if the CDR3 had no stop codons and remained in frame with V and J, and every other rearrangement was called non-productive. CDR3 was defined by IMGT convention, running from the second conserved V-encoded cysteine to the conserved J-encoded phenylalanine. Sequences without an unambiguous match to a single V gene segment were excluded from the earlier analysis of approximately 600 of the donors. In an earlier analysis of 450 to 750 of the donors, a V segment was called functional when productive rearrangements were above 56.7%, and segregating when the standard deviation between donors exceeded 5%. To diagnose cytomegalovirus status from the catalog of TCR beta chain sequences, a statistical classification framework was built. In a later analysis, V and J genes were assigned by comparing TCR nucleotide sequences against IMGT/GENE-DB human TR gene sequences. In a later analysis, CDR3 sequences and most-parsimonious VDJ recombination scenarios were assigned using the TCRdist pipeline. In a later analysis, each TCR beta chain was defined by its CDR3 amino acid sequence together with its V-gene family, and reads lacking a unique V-gene family were excluded. In a later analysis, some 600 highly shared, low-generation-probability nucleotide sequences were removed to address suspected cross-contamination and a sequencing artifact. A later analysis calculated a clonal expansion index for each public chain from normalized within-repertoire ranks of inferred template counts. A later analysis computed generation probabilities with a VDJ recombination model fitted to out-of-frame rearrangements, and checked the results against IGoR. A later analysis scored TCR-TCR, TCR-HLA and TCR-CMV co-occurrence with hypergeometric tests, applying a repertoire-size bias correction to TCR pairs. To estimate false discovery rates, a later analysis permuted the HLA or CMV assignments 20 times. A later analysis grouped co-occurring TCRs with DBSCAN, adding TCRdist sequence similarity when clustering within HLA-allele-positive subsets. Co-occurrence clustering excluded repertoires with fewer than 30,000 or more than 120,000 public chains, plus five with anomalous nucleotide sharing. Sourced from immuneACCESS, this table was stored by TCRdb with only in-frame sequences that have V and J called. A share of the clones is absent; for the studies checked, an unresolved V gene accounts for under half, and the remainder has no known explanation. The DNA was the basis for D and trimming; V, J and clone size are from that table. For this sample there are 150,000 or so clones; about three quarters appear just once. Together, the top ten hold 10% of the sample.

The source of this sequence is a man aged 25-40 years in good health and CMV-seropositive. The chain is encoded by TRBV5-1 joined to TRBJ1-3; the D gene is perhaps TRBD1, from 6 matching bases. Sequenced sample: PBMCs. The DNA sequence reads TGCGCCAGCAGCTTAGACAGGCACTCTGGAAACACCATATATTTT. Its amino acids are CASSLDRHSGNTIYF.